The 30 T cell receptor beta chains presented below share a single source sample, sequenced in a study of CD8+ T cells in alopecia areata. Reverse transcription of extracted RNA yielded cDNA, which provided the sequencing template. The table came from immunoSEQ multiplex PCR; TCRdb's copy has only in-frame clones and leaves some out. The data hold 150,000 or so clones, with 45% to 60% observed a single time. The sequenced material came from CD4+ T cells sorted from blood. The receptors come from a human donor in good health.

With respect to this clone: One end of the junction fails to match germline, which may point to a read error. The chain has TRBV4-1 and TRBJ2-7; TRBD2 is a possible D gene (7 bases). Germline V CDR1 and CDR2: MGHRA, YSYEKL. The CDR3 spans 16 residues. The CDR3 loop reads CASSQEEGGPRRRLNF. CDR3 sequence (DNA): TGCGCCAGCAGCCAAGAGGAGGGGGGGCCTCGAAGGAGACTTAACTTC.

The table lists this clone with a count of one. V is TRBV2 and J is TRBJ2-3, with D uncertain. Trimming stripped 7 bases from V and 0 bases from J, with 14 bases between. The CDR3 is 15 residues long. CDR1 is SNHLY and CDR2 is FYNNEI in the germline V gene. In DNA form, the CDR3 reads TGTGCCAGCAAGCCCTTGGTAACTAGCACAGATACGCAGTATTTT. Encoded protein: CASKPLVTSTDTQYF.

The chain recombines TRBV27 with TRBJ2-2, with 7 bases identical to TRBD2. CDR1 is MNHEY and CDR2 is SMNVEV in the germline V gene (reference sequence). This CDR3 comprises 16 residues. J lost 6 bases, V lost 7 bases, and 14 bases had no gene match. CDR3 residues: CASNGIGSAGPGELFF. The CDR3 DNA reads as TGTGCCAGCAACGGAATCGGGTCAGCGGGGCCCGGGGAGCTGTTTTTT.

The rearrangement joins TRBV4-1 to TRBJ2-7; unclear D gene. Between the trimmed V and J ends, which lost 2 bases and 0 bases, there was a span of 8 bases. The CDR3 is 14 residues long. In germline, CDR1 is MGHRA, CDR2 YSYEKL. As DNA, the CDR3 is TGCGCCAGCAGCCAACCCGCCTCCTCCTACGAGCAGTACTTC. Amino acid sequence: CASSQPASSYEQYF.

This clone was counted a single time. The chain links TRBV29-1 to TRBJ2-5; D might be TRBD1 (5 bases). The CDR3 length is 13 residues. The germline gives CDR1 SQVTM, CDR2 ANQGSEA. The ends were cut back, 7 bases at V and 5 bases at J, with 17 bases in the middle. The CDR3 DNA is TGCAGCGCCCCTCGACAGTCCGGCGAGACCCAGTACTTC. Translating gives CSAPRQSGETQYF.

This sequence joins TRBV5-1 and TRBJ1-2; a possible D gene is TRBD1 (5 bases). With 1 base removed from V and 5 bases from J, the gap between germline ends came to 21 bases. The CDR3 consists of 17 residues. CDR1 is SGHRS and CDR2 is YFSETQ in the germline V gene. CDR3 protein: CASSLHPAAWTSYGYTF. DNA for the CDR3: TGCGCCAGCAGCTTGCACCCGGCTGCGTGGACATCGTATGGCTACACCTTC.

The chain carries TRBV29-1 and TRBJ2-3; possibly TRBD2 for D (5 bases). V dropped 8 bases and J dropped 1 base, with 10 bases sitting between them. The CDR3 consists of 12 residues. From germline, CDR1 is SQVTM and CDR2 ANQGSEA. CDR3 amino acids: CSTHSGTDTQYF. CDR3 DNA sequence: TGCAGCACTCATAGCGGCACAGATACGCAGTATTTT.

The chain links TRBV29-1 to TRBJ2-7, with a tentative D call TRBD2 (6 bases). The CDR3 contains 14 residues. V lost 4 bases, J lost 6 bases, and 19 bases lay in between. Per the germline V gene, CDR1 is SQVTM and CDR2 is ANQGSEA. The CDR3 DNA reads TGCAGCGTTGCTCCGGAGGGCGAGCCGGCCGAGCAGTACTTC. Encoded protein: CSVAPEGEPAEQYF.

The CDR3 DNA reads as TGTGCCAGCAGCGTAGCTCCGGCGAGCACAGATACGCAGTATTTT. Translating gives CASSVAPASTDTQYF. This chain joins TRBV9 and TRBJ2-3; D is uncertain. With 0 bases removed from V and 0 bases from J, the gap between germline ends came to 8 bases. Looked up from germline, CDR1 is SGDLS and CDR2 is YYNGEE. CDR3 length: 15 residues.

This clone has only a few counts. V usage is TRBV5-6 and J usage is TRBJ2-3; no firm D call. CDR1 is SGHDT, CDR2 YYEEEE, per germline. V gave up 4 bases and J gave up 2 bases, with 8 bases separating them. The CDR3 has 13 amino acids. The CDR3 region is CASSPSHTDTQYF. The CDR3 DNA reads as TGTGCCAGCAGCCCTTCTCACACAGATACGCAGTATTTT.

This clone was counted a few times. The DNA for the CDR3 is TGTGCCAGCCGAGGTCCCACGAGCTCCTACGAGCAGTACTTC. Its translation is CASRGPTSSYEQYF. The chain links TRBV28 to TRBJ2-7; D is uncertain. CDR3 size: 14 residues. Germline assignment: CDR1 MDHEN and CDR2 SYDVKM. Trimming took off 8 bases at V and 0 bases at J, with 14 bases between the two ends.

The chain joins TRBV7-9 to TRBJ2-2; D might be TRBD2 (7 bases). This CDR3 contains 18 residues. The germline CDR1 and CDR2 sequences are SEHNR and FQNEAQ (reference sequence). With 2 bases removed from V and 3 bases from J, the gap between germline ends came to 19 bases. The CDR3 DNA is TGTGCCAGCAGCTTATTCGATCCCGGGGGGCCGGACACCGGGGAGCTGTTTTTT. Its protein is CASSLFDPGGPDTGELFF.

This chain links TRBV23-1 with TRBJ2-3; D may be TRBD2 (5 bases). TRBV23-1 is an ORF, with its function uncertain. Trimming shortened V by 0 bases and J by 3 bases, and 7 bases separated the two germline ends. The CDR3 runs 14 residues. CDR3 DNA: TGCGCCAGCAGTCAATCGTCGGGAACAGATACGCAGTATTTT. As protein: CASSQSSGTDTQYF.

J is TRBJ1-2 and V is TRBV5-4, with TRBD1 as a possible D gene (5 bases). The CDR3 is 14 amino acids. Germline lookup yields CDR1 SGHNT and CDR2 YYREEE (reference sequence). Trimming shortened V by 1 base and J by 2 bases, and 9 bases separated the two germline ends. This chain's CDR3 is CASSLPGTNYGYTF. The CDR3 coding sequence is TGTGCCAGCAGCTTGCCCGGGACGAACTATGGCTACACCTTC. The full variable domain, completed using reference TRBV5-4 and TRBJ1-2, is ETGVTQSPTHLIKTRGQQVTLRCSSQSGHNTVSWYQQALGQGPQFIFQYYREEENGRGNFPPRFSGLQFPNYSSELNVNALELDDSALYLCASSLPGTNYGYTFGSGTRLTVV.

V and J are TRBV27 and TRBJ2-3; D gene uncertain. Germline V CDR1 and CDR2: MNHEY, SMNVEV (reference sequence). Trimming stripped 5 bases from V and 1 base from J, with 13 bases between. The CDR3 is made up of 15 amino acids. CDR3 region: CASSLDPYGTDTQYF. The DNA of the CDR3 is TGTGCCAGCAGTCTGGATCCTTATGGCACAGATACGCAGTATTTT.

The chain joins TRBV28 to TRBJ1-5; D may be TRBD1 (5 bases). The CDR3 consists of 16 residues. V was shortened by 3 bases and J by 0 bases, with 12 bases between the two germline ends. Germline assignment: CDR1 MDHEN and CDR2 SYDVKM. The CDR3 bases are TGTGCCAGCAGTTTTACCTTCGACAGTAGCAATCAGCCCCAGCATTTT. Its protein is CASSFTFDSSNQPQHF.

The chain links TRBV28 to TRBJ2-6; 7 nucleotides match TRBD2. The trim removed 3 bases at V and 1 base at J, leaving 3 bases unmatched. CDR1 is MDHEN, CDR2 SYDVKM, per germline. CDR3 length equals 16 residues. DNA for the CDR3: TGTGCCAGCAGTTTCGGGGGAGGGTCTGGGGCCAACGTCCTGACTTTC. This encodes CASSFGGGSGANVLTF.

This clone was seen a single time. This chain links TRBV27 with TRBJ1-1; 7 bases match TRBD1. The V and J ends lost 7 bases and 2 bases, in that order; junction bases with no gene match: 10. The CDR3 has 15 residues. Germline CDR1 and CDR2: MNHEY and SMNVEV (reference sequence). For the CDR3, the DNA is TGTGCCAGCAAGTCGGGGACAGCTAGAAACACTGAAGCTTTCTTT. Translated, it gives CASKSGTARNTEAFF.

The V gene is TRBV30, the J gene TRBJ1-5; no firm D call. CDR3 length equals 13 residues. Trimming stripped 0 bases from V and 4 bases from J, with 7 bases between. Germline values: CDR1 GTSNPN, CDR2 SVGIG (reference sequence). CDR3 bases: TGTGCCTGGAGTGTGGCGGAGAATCAGCCCCAGCATTTT. This encodes CAWSVAENQPQHF. Using reference TRBV30 and TRBJ1-5 for the parts outside the CDR3, the full variable domain is SQTIHQWPATLVQPVGSPLSLECTVEGTSNPNLYWYRQAAGRGLQLLFYSVGIGQISSEVPQNLSASRPQDRQFILSSKKLLLSDSGFYLCAWSVAENQPQHFGDGTRLSIL.

This chain joins TRBV5-4 and TRBJ2-3, with TRBD2 matching 15 bases. This CDR3 region has 16 residues. Trimming took 4 bases from V and 7 from J; bases not matched to a gene: 7. Germline V CDR1 and CDR2: SGHNT, YYREEE (reference sequence). The chain's CDR3 is CASSAGLAGGRNTQYF. As DNA, the CDR3 is TGTGCCAGCAGCGCGGGACTAGCGGGAGGTCGGAATACGCAGTATTTT.

The genes are TRBV29-1 and TRBJ2-5; 12 nucleotides line up with TRBD2. V gave up 6 bases and J gave up 2 bases; unmatched junction bases: 4. CDR3 length: 14 residues. The V gene's germline CDR1 is SQVTM and CDR2 ANQGSEA. CDR3 nucleotide sequence: TGCAGCGTGGGACTAGCGGGCCCTCAAGAGACCCAGTACTTC. Translation: CSVGLAGPQETQYF.

This clone was recorded a few times. J is TRBJ1-2 and V is TRBV28, with a possible D match to TRBD1 (6 bases). Germline V gene sequence: CDR1 MDHEN, CDR2 SYDVKM. With 5 bases removed from V and 4 bases from J, the gap between germline ends came to 14 bases. The CDR3 loop spans 14 amino acids. The CDR3 region has the DNA TGTGCCAGCAGTCTACCACAGGGAACCTATGGCTACACCTTC. Residues: CASSLPQGTYGYTF.

This clone was counted a few times. The chain recombines TRBV6-5 with TRBJ1-2; D call uncertain. V dropped 8 bases and J dropped 0 bases, with 7 bases sitting between them. The CDR3 is made up of 12 amino acids. Per germline, CDR1 MNHEY and CDR2 SVGAGI. The CDR3 DNA reads TGTGCCAGCTCGAACGCTAACTATGGCTACACCTTC. It codes for CASSNANYGYTF.

The J gene is TRBJ1-2, the V gene TRBV29-1, with no clear D. CDR3 length: 15 amino acids. The V end was cut by 1 base, the J end by 4 bases, with 16 bases between. Germline CDR1 reads SQVTM; CDR2 reads ANQGSEA. CDR3 DNA: TGCAGCGTTGAAGGGGATAGGGAATTCACCTATGGCTACACCTTC. As protein: CSVEGDREFTYGYTF. The full variable domain, completed using reference TRBV29-1 and TRBJ1-2, is SAVISQKPSRDICQRGTSLTIQCQVDSQVTMMFWYRQQPGQSLTLIATANQGSEATYESGFVIDKFPISRPNLTFSTLTVSNMSPEDSSIYLCSVEGDREFTYGYTFGSGTRLTVV.

Concerning this clone: Within the sample, other DNA sequences also encode this same CDR3. The chain is built from TRBV29-1 and TRBJ1-1; TRBD1 might be the D (5 bases). CDR1 SQVTM and CDR2 ANQGSEA come from the germline V gene. The CDR3 extends over 12 amino acids. V lost 6 bases and J lost 1, with 9 bases in between. CDR3 region: CSVSRGNTEAFF. In DNA form, the CDR3 reads TGCAGCGTCTCAAGGGGGAACACTGAAGCTTTCTTT. Variable domain in full (rest from reference TRBV29-1 and TRBJ1-1): SAVISQKPSRDICQRGTSLTIQCQVDSQVTMMFWYRQQPGQSLTLIATANQGSEATYESGFVIDKFPISRPNLTFSTLTVSNMSPEDSSIYLCSVSRGNTEAFFGQGTRLTVV.

The V call is TRBV27, the J call TRBJ2-1, with 13 bases lining up with TRBD2. CDR1 and CDR2 (germline): MNHEY, SMNVEV (reference sequence). The CDR3 is made up of 16 amino acids. J gave up 8 bases and V 4 bases, and 8 bases lay outside the gene matches. The CDR3 DNA is TGTGCCAGCAGTTCACCGGGACTAGCGGGATCCGATGAGCAGTTCTTC. It translates to CASSSPGLAGSDEQFF.

This rearrangement joins TRBV7-9 to TRBJ2-7; D unclear. The CDR3 has 12 residues. The germline V gene has CDR1 SEHNR and CDR2 FQNEAQ (reference sequence). V was cut by 1 base and J by 7 bases, with 8 bases left in between. The CDR3 region has the DNA TGTGCCAGCAGCTTAGATGTCAGAGAGCAGTACTTC. As protein: CASSLDVREQYF.

The rearrangement joins TRBV29-1 to TRBJ2-4; tentatively, D is TRBD1 (6 bases). This CDR3 comprises 12 residues. V was pared by 7 bases and J by 9 bases, with 16 bases between. Germline CDR1 and CDR2: SQVTM and ANQGSEA. The CDR3 here is CSGKQGSSIQYF. CDR3 sequence (DNA): TGCAGCGGGAAACAGGGAAGCAGCATTCAGTACTTC.

The chain is built from TRBV2 and TRBJ1-5; D gene uncertain. The germline V and J ends were trimmed by 6 bases and 1 base, with 7 bases remaining between them. CDR3 length equals 13 residues. Looked up from germline, CDR1 is SNHLY and CDR2 is FYNNEI. CDR3 coding DNA: TGTGCCAGCAGGGGCAGGAGCAATCAGCCCCAGCATTTT. Its protein product is CASRGRSNQPQHF.

CDR3: CSVWMNEQFF. As DNA, the CDR3 is TGCAGCGTGTGGATGAATGAGCAGTTCTTC. The chain couples TRBV29-1 to TRBJ2-1; D remains unclear. The CDR3 runs 10 residues. Germline CDR1 and CDR2: SQVTM and ANQGSEA. V was cut by 6 bases and J by 7 bases, with 7 bases left in between.